This passage covers 11 T cell receptor beta chains from one sample sequenced in a study of blood T cell repertoires in COVID-19. Generated by immunoSEQ multiplex PCR, the TCRdb table keeps only in-frame clones and is missing some. The repertoire has roughly 260,000 clones, over 80% of them found once; the top ten carry 1.9%. Sequenced: PBMCs or T cells enriched from blood (not recorded which). The origin of the receptors is a woman aged 18-29 years who had recovered from COVID-19.

This chain connects TRBV28 to TRBJ2-7, with a weak D call TRBD1 (6 bases). Looked up from germline, CDR1 is MDHEN and CDR2 is SYDVKM. Trimming cost V 7 bases and J 4 bases, with 17 bases left between them. The CDR3 extends over 14 amino acids. This CDR3 reads CASMAGDLFYEQYF. The CDR3 nucleotides are TGTGCCAGCATGGCAGGGGACCTTTTTTACGAGCAGTACTTC. Full variable domain (remainder filled in from reference TRBV28 and TRBJ2-7): DVKVTQSSRYLVKRTGEKVFLECVQDMDHENMFWYRQDPGLGLRLIYFSYDVKMKEKGDIPEGYSVSREKKERFSLILESASTNQTSMYLCASMAGDLFYEQYFGPGTRLTVT.

The V call is TRBV3-1 (or the pseudogene TRBV3-2), the J call TRBJ2-1; 9 nucleotides line up with TRBD2. The germline gives CDR1 LGHDT, CDR2 YNNKEL (reference sequence). This CDR3 comprises 12 residues. The V segment lost 7 bases and the J segment 15 bases; nucleotides outside the gene matches: 10. The CDR3 is CASKAGGLKPFF. CDR3 coding DNA: TGTGCCAGCAAGGCGGGGGGGCTCAAGCCGTTCTTC.

The genes are TRBV6-8 and TRBJ1-5; TRBD1 might be the D (5 bases). V lost 5 bases and J 0 bases, leaving 17 bases between the germline ends. Germline V gives CDR1 MNHGY, CDR2 SAAAGT. CDR3 length: 17 amino acids. The CDR3 protein is CASSPNPTGDSNQPQHF. Here the CDR3 DNA reads TGTGCCAGCAGTCCCAACCCCACGGGGGATAGCAATCAGCCCCAGCATTTT.

CDR3 region: CASSLGGRTEAFF. The CDR3 coding sequence is TGTGCCAGCAGTTTAGGCGGTCGGACTGAAGCTTTCTTT. The V and J genes are TRBV12-3 or TRBV12-4 and TRBJ1-1; D is uncertain. Trimming removed 1 base from V and 5 bases from J, with 8 bases in between. This CDR3 is built from 13 residues.

The V and J genes are TRBV2 and TRBJ1-4; no definite D call. The germline gives CDR1 SNHLY, CDR2 FYNNEI. The ends were cut back, 6 bases at V and 8 bases at J, with 16 bases in the middle. The CDR3 spans 14 residues. The CDR3 sequence is CASSAGAPGEKLFF. The CDR3 DNA reads TGTGCCAGCAGCGCGGGAGCCCCGGGCGAAAAACTGTTTTTT. The variable domain in full, completed from reference TRBV2 and TRBJ1-4, reads EPEVTQTPSHQVTQMGQEVILRCVPISNHLYFYWYRQILGQKVEFLVSFYNNEISEKSEIFDDQFSVERPDGSNFTLKIRSTKLEDSAMYFCASSAGAPGEKLFFGSGTQLSVL.

The rearrangement uses TRBV7-9 and TRBJ2-5, with 8 bases lining up with TRBD2. The CDR3 is made up of 11 amino acids. V lost 11 bases and J lost 5; bases outside the gene matches: 4. Germline CDR1 reads SEHNR; CDR2 reads FQNEAQ (reference sequence). CDR3 coding DNA: TGTGCCGAGGAGCGGGGGGAGACCCAGTACTTC. It is translated as CAEERGETQYF.

V gene TRBV18 combines with J gene TRBJ1-5; D not resolved. Per the germline V gene, CDR1 is KGHSH and CDR2 is LQKENI. V lost 2 bases and J lost 5, with 10 bases in between. The CDR3 covers 14 residues. The CDR3 reads CASSPKSRDQPQHF. The CDR3 region has the DNA TGTGCCAGCTCACCAAAGTCCCGAGATCAGCCCCAGCATTTT.

V gene TRBV19 combines with J gene TRBJ2-7, with D maybe TRBD2 (6 bases). The CDR3 extends over 14 amino acids. Germline V gene lookup returns CDR1 LNHDA and CDR2 SQIVND (reference sequence). V lost 0 bases, J lost 6 bases, and 12 bases lay in between. The CDR3 is CASSIDRDFREQYF. CDR3 nucleotides: TGTGCCAGTAGTATAGACCGGGACTTCCGCGAGCAGTACTTC. Using reference TRBV19 and TRBJ2-7 for the parts outside the CDR3, the full variable domain is DGGITQSPKYLFRKEGQNVTLSCEQNLNHDAMYWYRQDPGQGLRLIYYSQIVNDFQKGDIAEGYSVSREKKESFPLTVTSAQKNPTAFYLCASSIDRDFREQYFGPGTRLTVT.

V usage is TRBV18 and J usage is TRBJ1-4; tentative D call: TRBD1 (5 bases). V lost 0 bases to trimming and J lost 2 bases, with 10 bases between them. The V gene's germline CDR1 is KGHSH and CDR2 LQKENI. The CDR3 contains 16 residues. CDR3 residues: CASSPPGGGTNEKLFF. CDR3 DNA sequence: TGTGCCAGCTCACCACCCGGCGGGGGGACTAATGAAAAACTGTTTTTT. The variable domain in full, completed from reference TRBV18 and TRBJ1-4, reads NAGVMQNPRHLVRRRGQEARLRCSPMKGHSHVYWYRQLPEEGLKFMVYLQKENIIDESGMPKERFSAEFPKEGPSILRIQQVVRGDSAAYFCASSPPGGGTNEKLFFGSGTQLSVL.

J is TRBJ1-6 and V is TRBV25-1; D not resolved. Germline CDR1 is MGHDK and CDR2 is SYGVNS. V lost 4 bases to trimming and J lost 2 bases, with 6 bases between them. The CDR3 totals 14 residues. CDR3 sequence: CASSAGTYNSPLHF. DNA of the CDR3: TGTGCCAGCAGTGCGGGGACCTATAATTCACCCCTCCACTTT.

The chain combines TRBV15 with TRBJ1-5, with TRBD1 as a possible D gene (6 bases). The CDR3 extends over 16 amino acids. V lost 1 base and J lost 4, with 14 bases in between. Germline assignment: CDR1 LNHNV and CDR2 YYDKDF (reference sequence). CDR3 region: CATSRGSGRGNQPQHF. The CDR3 coding sequence is TGTGCCACCAGCAGAGGAAGTGGCAGGGGTAATCAGCCCCAGCATTTT. Filled out from reference TRBV15 and TRBJ1-5, the complete variable domain reads DAMVIQNPRYQVTQFGKPVTLSCSQTLNHNVMYWYQQKSSQAPKLLFHYYDKDFNNEADTPDNFQSRRPNTSFCFLDIRSPGLGDTAMYLCATSRGSGRGNQPQHFGDGTRLSIL.